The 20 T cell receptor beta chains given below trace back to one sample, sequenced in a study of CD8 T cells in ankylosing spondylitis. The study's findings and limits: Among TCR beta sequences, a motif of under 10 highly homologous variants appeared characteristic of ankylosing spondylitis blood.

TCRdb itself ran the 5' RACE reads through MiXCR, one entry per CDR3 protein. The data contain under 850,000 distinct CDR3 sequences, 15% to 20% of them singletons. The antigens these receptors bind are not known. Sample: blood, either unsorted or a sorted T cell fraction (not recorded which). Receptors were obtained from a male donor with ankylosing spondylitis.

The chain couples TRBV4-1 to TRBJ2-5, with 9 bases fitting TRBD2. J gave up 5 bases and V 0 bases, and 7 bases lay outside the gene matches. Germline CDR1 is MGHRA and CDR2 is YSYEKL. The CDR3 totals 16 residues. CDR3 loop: CASSQEARGGRETQYF. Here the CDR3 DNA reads TGCGCCAGCAGCCAAGAGGCGCGGGGGGGCCGTGAGACCCAGTACTTC.

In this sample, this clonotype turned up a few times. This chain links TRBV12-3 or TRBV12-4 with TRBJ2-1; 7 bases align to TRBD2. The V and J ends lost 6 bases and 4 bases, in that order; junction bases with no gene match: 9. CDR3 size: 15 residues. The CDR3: CASSRRTRAYNEQFF. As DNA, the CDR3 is TGTGCCAGCAGCCGAAGGACTAGGGCGTACAATGAGCAGTTCTTC.

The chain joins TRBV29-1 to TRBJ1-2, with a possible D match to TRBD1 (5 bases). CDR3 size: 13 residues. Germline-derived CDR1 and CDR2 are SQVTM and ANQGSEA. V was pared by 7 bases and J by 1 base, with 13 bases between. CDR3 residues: CSGGEGNNYGYTF. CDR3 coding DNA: TGCAGCGGGGGGGAGGGTAATAACTATGGCTACACCTTC.

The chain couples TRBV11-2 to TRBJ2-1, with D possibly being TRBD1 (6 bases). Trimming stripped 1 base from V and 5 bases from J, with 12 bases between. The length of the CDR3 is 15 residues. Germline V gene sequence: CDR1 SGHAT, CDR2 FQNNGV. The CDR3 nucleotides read TGTGCCAGCAGCTTAGTGGCAGGGGTGGACAATGAGCAGTTCTTC. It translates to CASSLVAGVDNEQFF.

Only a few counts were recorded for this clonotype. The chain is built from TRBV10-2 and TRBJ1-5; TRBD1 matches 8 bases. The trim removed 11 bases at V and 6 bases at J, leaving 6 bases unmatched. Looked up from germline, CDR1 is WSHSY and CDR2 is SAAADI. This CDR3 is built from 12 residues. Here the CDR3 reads CAVRGHGQPQHF. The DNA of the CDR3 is TGCGCCGTCAGGGGGCACGGTCAGCCCCAGCATTTT.

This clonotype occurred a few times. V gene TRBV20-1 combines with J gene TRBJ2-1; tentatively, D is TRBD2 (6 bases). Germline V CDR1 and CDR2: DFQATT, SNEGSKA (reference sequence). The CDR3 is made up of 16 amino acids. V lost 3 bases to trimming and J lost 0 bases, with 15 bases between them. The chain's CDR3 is CSARDGSGFSYNEQFF. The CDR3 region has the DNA TGCAGTGCTAGGGACGGAAGCGGGTTCTCCTACAATGAGCAGTTCTTC.

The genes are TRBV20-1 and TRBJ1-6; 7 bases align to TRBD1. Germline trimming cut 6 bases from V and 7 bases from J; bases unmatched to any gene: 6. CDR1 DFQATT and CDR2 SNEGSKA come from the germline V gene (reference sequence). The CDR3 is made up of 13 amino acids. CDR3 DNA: TGCAGTGCCCGGGACAGCCCCAATTCACCCCTCCACTTT. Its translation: CSARDSPNSPLHF.

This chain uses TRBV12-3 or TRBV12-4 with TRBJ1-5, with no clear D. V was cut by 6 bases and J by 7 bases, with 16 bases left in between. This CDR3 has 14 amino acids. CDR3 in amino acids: CASSYTSGRQPQHF. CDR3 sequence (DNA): TGTGCCAGCAGCTACACCTCGGGGAGGCAGCCCCAGCATTTT.

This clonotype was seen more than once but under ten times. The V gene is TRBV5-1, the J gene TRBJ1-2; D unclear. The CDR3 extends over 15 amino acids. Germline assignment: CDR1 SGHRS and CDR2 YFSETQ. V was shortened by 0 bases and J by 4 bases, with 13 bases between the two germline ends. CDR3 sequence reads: CASSLGASVSYGYTF. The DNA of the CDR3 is TGCGCCAGCAGCTTGGGAGCCAGCGTTTCCTATGGCTACACCTTC.

As DNA, the CDR3 is TGTGCCAGCAGCCAAGGAAGGGCAGGACAAAAACTGTTTTTT. It codes for CASSQGRAGQKLFF. This chain joins TRBV3-1 and TRBJ1-4; D gene ambiguous. CDR1 LGHDT and CDR2 YNNKEL come from the germline V gene (reference sequence). Trimming removed 1 base from V and 9 bases from J, with 12 bases in between. This CDR3 has 14 residues.

This CDR3 reads CASSIVADHEQFF. CDR3 in DNA: TGTGCCAGTAGTATAGTGGCGGATCATGAGCAGTTCTTC. V and J are TRBV19 and TRBJ2-1; D unclear. Germline values: CDR1 LNHDA, CDR2 SQIVND (reference sequence). Deletions cut 1 base from V and 8 bases from J, with 9 bases between. The CDR3 length is 13 residues.

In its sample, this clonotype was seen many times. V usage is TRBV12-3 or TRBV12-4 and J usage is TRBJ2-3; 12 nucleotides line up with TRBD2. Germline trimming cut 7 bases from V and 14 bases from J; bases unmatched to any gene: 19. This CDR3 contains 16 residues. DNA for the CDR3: TGTGCCAGCACGGGACAAGCTAGCGGGGGGGCGAAGGTCCGGTATTTT. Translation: CASTGQASGGAKVRYF.

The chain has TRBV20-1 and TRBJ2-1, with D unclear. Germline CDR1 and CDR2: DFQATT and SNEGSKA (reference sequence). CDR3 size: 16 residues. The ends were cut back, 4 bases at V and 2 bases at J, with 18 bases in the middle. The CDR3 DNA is TGCAGTGCTACGGAACGGATAGCATCGACCTACAATGAGCAGTTCTTC. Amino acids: CSATERIASTYNEQFF.

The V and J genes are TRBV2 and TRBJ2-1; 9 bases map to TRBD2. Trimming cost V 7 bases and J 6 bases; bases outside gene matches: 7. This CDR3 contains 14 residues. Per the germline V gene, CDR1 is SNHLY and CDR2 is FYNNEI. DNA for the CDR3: TGTGCCAGCACTGGGACTAGCAGATTCAATGAGCAGTTCTTC. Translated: CASTGTSRFNEQFF.

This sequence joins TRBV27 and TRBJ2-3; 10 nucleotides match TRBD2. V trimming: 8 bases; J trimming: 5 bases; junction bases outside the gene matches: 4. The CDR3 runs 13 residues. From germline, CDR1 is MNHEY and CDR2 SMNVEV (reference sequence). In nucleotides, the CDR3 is TGTGCCAGCCTAGCGGGAGACCAAGATACGCAGTATTTT. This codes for CASLAGDQDTQYF.

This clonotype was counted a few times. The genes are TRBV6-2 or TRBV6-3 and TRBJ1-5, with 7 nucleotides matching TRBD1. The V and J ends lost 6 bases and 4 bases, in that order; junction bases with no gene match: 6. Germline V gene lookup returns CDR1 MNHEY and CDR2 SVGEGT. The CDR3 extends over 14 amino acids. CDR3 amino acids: CASRMGQPNQPQHF. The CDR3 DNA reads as TGTGCCAGCAGGATGGGACAGCCGAATCAGCCCCAGCATTTT.

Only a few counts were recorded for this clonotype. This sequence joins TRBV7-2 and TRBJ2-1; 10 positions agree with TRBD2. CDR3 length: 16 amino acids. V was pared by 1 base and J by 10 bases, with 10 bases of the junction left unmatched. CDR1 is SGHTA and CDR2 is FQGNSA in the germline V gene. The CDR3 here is CASSLGESSGGSEQFF. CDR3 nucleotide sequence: TGTGCCAGCAGCTTAGGGGAGAGTAGCGGGGGGTCGGAGCAGTTCTTC.

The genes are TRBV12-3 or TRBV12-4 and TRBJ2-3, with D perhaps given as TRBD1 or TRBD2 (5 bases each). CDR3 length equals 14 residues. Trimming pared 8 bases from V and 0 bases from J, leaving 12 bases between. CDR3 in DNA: TGTGCCAGCGCCCGGGGCCCTAGCACAGATACGCAGTATTTT. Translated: CASARGPSTDTQYF.

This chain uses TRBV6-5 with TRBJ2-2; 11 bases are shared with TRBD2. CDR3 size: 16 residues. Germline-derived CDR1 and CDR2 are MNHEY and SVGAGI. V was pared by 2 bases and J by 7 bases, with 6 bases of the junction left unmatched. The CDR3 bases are TGTGCCAGCAGTTACGGTGCTAGCGGGAGGTACGGGGAGCTGTTTTTT. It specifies CASSYGASGRYGELFF.

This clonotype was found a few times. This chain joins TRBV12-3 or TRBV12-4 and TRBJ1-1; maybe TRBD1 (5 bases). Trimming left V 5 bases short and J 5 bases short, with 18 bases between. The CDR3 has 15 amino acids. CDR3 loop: CASSMTGPKGTEAFF. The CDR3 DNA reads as TGTGCCAGCAGTATGACCGGTCCCAAGGGGACTGAAGCTTTCTTT.